This T cell receptor beta chain originates from a study of control samples from healthy donors and cancer patients. This clone was seen a handful of times. Trimming cost V 3 bases and J 7 bases; bases outside gene matches: 8. Germline values: CDR1 LNHNV, CDR2 YYDKDF (reference sequence). The CDR3 runs to 15 residues. TCRdb's table, derived via immunoSEQ multiplex PCR, lists solely in-frame clones and lacks some. The sample yields 110,000 or so clones, around nine tenths seen once. This chain links TRBV15 with TRBJ1-4, with 7 nucleotides matching TRBD1. Sequenced: blood. The clonotype originates from a man aged 25 to 40 in good health. The CDR3 spells CATSSMTGRVEKLFF. Here the CDR3 DNA reads TGTGCCACCAGCAGTATGACAGGGAGGGTTGAAAAACTGTTTTTT. Filled out from reference TRBV15 and TRBJ1-4, the complete variable domain reads DAMVIQNPRYQVTQFGKPVTLSCSQTLNHNVMYWYQQKSSQAPKLLFHYYDKDFNNEADTPDNFQSRRPNTSFCFLDIRSPGLGDTAMYLCATSSMTGRVEKLFFGSGTQLSVL.